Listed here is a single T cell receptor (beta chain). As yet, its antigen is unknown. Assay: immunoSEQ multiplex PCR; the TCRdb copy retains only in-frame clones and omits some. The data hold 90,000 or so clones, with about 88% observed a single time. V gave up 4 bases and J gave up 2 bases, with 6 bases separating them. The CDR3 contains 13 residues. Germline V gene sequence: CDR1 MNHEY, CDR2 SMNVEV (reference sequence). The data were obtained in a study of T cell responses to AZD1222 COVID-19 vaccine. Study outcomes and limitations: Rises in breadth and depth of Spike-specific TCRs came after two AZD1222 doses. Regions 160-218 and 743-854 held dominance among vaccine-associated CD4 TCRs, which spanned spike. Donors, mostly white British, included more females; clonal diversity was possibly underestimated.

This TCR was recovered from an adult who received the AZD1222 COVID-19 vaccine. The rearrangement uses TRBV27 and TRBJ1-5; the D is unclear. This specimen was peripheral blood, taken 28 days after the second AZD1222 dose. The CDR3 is CASSSGGNQPQHF. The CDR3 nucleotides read TGTGCCAGCAGTTCTGGTGGCAATCAGCCCCAGCATTTT.